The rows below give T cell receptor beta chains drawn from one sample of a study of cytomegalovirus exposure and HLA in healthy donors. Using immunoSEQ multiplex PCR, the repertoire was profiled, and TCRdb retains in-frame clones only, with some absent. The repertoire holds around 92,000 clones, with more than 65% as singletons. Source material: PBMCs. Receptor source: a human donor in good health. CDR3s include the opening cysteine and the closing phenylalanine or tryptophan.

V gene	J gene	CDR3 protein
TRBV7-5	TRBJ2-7	CVRSLLGSGKIEGEQYF
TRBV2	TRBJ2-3	CATQGSWVTDTQYF
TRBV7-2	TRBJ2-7	CASSPGQGRWDYEQYF
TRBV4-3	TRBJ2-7	CASSQSWGSREQYF
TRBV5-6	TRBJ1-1	CASSLNRLARAFF
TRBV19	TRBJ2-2	CAASTPLSVYPGELFF
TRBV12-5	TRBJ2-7	CASGSPFRGRTYEQYF
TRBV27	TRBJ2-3	CASSLTGGANTQYF
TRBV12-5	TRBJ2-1	CASGLVGQYNEQFF
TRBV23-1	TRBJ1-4	CASSQYRVPNEKLFF
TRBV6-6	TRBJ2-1	CASSTSVDRVHNEQFF
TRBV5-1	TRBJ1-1	CASSLGARDRGTEAFF
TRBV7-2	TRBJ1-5	CASSPDRGPQHF
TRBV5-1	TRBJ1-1	CASSLGSNTEAFF
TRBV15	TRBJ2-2	CATSRGQGNTGELFF
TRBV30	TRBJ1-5	CAWGQGLDQPQHF
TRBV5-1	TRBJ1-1	CASSVGQNTEAFF
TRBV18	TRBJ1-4	CASSPRGGADEKLFF
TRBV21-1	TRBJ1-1	CASTPNRGRNTEAFF
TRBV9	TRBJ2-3	CASSVGGSRTDTQYF
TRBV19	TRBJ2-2	CASSYLDRSSGELFF
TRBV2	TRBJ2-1	CASSVLAGGYNEQFF